The clone carrying this TCR beta chain was detected only once. Its antigen is as yet unknown. This entry comes from a study of shared clonotypes between healthy human individuals. About the study: The people who gave samples were a couple of women and a few men aged 18 to 49. Three plates each covered CD4 naive and memory; CD8 naive two, CD8 memory one. The study's findings and limits: Compared with memory subsets, naive subsets generally had larger estimated richness.

CDR1 LNHDA and CDR2 SQIVND come from the germline V gene (reference sequence). The CDR3 is 14 amino acids. After removal of 5 bases from V and 1 base from J, the junction contained 5 bases not matched to a gene. Assay used: immunoSEQ multiplex PCR; TCRdb lists only in-frame clones, some missing. In the table there are hundreds of thousands of clones, 96% of which are singletons. The naive CD8 subset, CD45RO-negative cells positively selected for CCR7, excluded terminally differentiated effector memory CD45RA+ cells. Nashville, Tennessee was home to all donors, each a Caucasian adult. Sequenced: naive CD8+ T cells sorted from blood. This receptor was identified in a woman between 25 and 40 years old in good health. The J gene is TRBJ2-7, the V gene TRBV19; 7 bases match TRBD2. The CDR3 bases are TGTGCCAGTAGTTCACTAGCGACTTCCTACGAGCAGTACTTC. Its translation: CASSSLATSYEQYF.